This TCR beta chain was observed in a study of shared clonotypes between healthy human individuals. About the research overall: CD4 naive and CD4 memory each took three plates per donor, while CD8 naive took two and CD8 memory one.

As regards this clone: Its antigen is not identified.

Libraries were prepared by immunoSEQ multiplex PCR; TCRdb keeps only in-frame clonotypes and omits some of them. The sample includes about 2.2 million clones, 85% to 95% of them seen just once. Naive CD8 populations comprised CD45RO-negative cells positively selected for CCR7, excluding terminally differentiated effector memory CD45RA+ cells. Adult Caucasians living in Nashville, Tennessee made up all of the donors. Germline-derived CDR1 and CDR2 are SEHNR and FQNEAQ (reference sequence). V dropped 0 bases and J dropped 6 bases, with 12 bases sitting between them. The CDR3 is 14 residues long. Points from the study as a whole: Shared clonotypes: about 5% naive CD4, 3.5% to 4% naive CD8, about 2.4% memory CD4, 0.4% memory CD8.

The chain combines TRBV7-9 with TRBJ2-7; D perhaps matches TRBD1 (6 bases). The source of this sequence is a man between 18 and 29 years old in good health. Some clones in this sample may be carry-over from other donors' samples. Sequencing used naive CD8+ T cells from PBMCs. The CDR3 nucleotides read TGTGCCAGCAGCTTAGCGGGGGCTGCTAGCGAGCAGTACTTC. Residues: CASSLAGAASEQYF.